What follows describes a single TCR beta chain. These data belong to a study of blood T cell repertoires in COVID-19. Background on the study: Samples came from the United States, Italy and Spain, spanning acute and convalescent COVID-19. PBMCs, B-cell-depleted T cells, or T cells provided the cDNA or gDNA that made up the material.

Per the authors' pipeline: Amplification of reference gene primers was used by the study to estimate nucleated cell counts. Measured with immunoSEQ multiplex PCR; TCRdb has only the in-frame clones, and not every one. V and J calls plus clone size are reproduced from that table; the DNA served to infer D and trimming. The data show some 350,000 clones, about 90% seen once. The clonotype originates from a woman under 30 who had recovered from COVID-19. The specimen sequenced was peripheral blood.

CDR3 in amino acids: CASSLGGSYNEQFF. CDR3 sequence (DNA): TGTGCCAGCAGCTTGGGAGGCTCCTACAATGAGCAGTTCTTC. The rearrangement joins TRBV5-4 to TRBJ2-1; no firm D call. V lost 0 bases and J lost 0, with 4 bases in between. The V gene's germline CDR1 is SGHNT and CDR2 YYREEE (reference sequence). The CDR3 has 14 amino acids.